This T cell receptor (delta chain) was identified in a study of delta chains in infants with herpesvirus infections (dated by TCRdb to 2022 to 2025). For context, the study as a whole: A Ugandan infant birth cohort was prospectively followed from birth to characterize gammadelta T cell responses to primary cytomegalovirus (CMV) infection. Belgian fetal and cord blood gammadelta TCR data that had been published previously were included solely for comparison and were not produced in this cohort. From PBMC, gammadelta TCRs were sequenced for around 19 CMV-infected infants (one congenitally infected) and fewer than 10 CMV-uninfected infants who had sufficient sample available. By approximate age, the infant blood samples fell into groups of 1.5, 4, 8 and 12 months. The study looked for a public fetal Vdelta1/Vgamma8 gammadelta TCR clonotype in infants infected with CMV after birth.

Pregnant women getting prenatal care were recruited in Kampala, Uganda, and their infants were enrolled; maternal HIV status had to be documented. Home visits to families took place weekly, and collection of infant clinical information, oral swabs and peripheral blood began at 6 weeks of age and was repeated every 4 months after that. Blood was collected in heparin tubes, and PBMC were isolated by Ficoll-Paque density gradient centrifugation and cryopreserved. Note on this clone: This receptor's antigen is unknown. One base separates it from a far larger clone, so it is likely a read error.

CDR1 is given as GEAIGNYY and CDR2 as EKD, both from the germline V gene. Including the terminal cysteine and phenylalanine, the CDR3 comprises 15 residues. Here the CDR3 DNA is all that survives: 45 bases in frame from base 1. Libraries came from RT-PCR. PBMC RNA was reverse transcribed with SuperScript II using gamma-chain- and delta-chain-specific primers to generate TCR cDNA. After purification with AMPure XP beads, the cDNA was amplified and indexed with Illumina adapters using the Nextera XT Index Kit. Sequencing of the gammadelta TCR libraries was done on an Illumina MiSeq using a V2 300-cycle kit. In the source study's methods: Using MiXCR v2.1.12, CDR3 sequences were assembled, and reads were mapped onto D, J and V genes obtained from GenBank. Repertoire analyses of the CDR3 clonotypes were performed with VDJtools v1.2.1. After TCRdb called clones again from the public reads with CATT, rows with identical DNA were merged. TCRdb, rather than the study authors, made the V and J calls. The sample table lists about 1,500 delta-chain clones, more than 25% of them with a count of one. The biggest ten clones account for about 9.4% of the sample.

Paper-wide results and their limitations: Of over 15 CMV-infected infants, several carried the public Vdelta1 clonotype: three infants infected postnatally before 120 days of age and the congenitally infected infant. The public clonotype might still be present below the detection limit in CMV-uninfected infants. The public clonotype was detected only at the first time point after infection and was not found in uninfected infants or in infants infected after 120 days. The authors acknowledged a small sample size and a lack of race- or environment-matched controls, because almost all Ugandans acquire CMV before adulthood. Within Vdelta1 cells, the frequency of the public clonotype appeared to be inversely correlated with age at infection and to decay rapidly, seemingly not persisting past roughly two months.

Recombination connected TRDV2 to TRDJ2, and TRDD3 aligns with 9 junction nucleotides. Material: peripheral blood, obtained at time point 1 of longitudinal follow-up. The TCR sequence derives from a human donor who was a Ugandan infant, either HIV-exposed or HIV-unexposed (not recorded which). The CDR3 region: CACDIGGYLTEQLFF. The DNA reads TGTGCCTGTGACATTGGGGGATATTTGACAGAACAACTCTTCTTT.